What follows describes a single T cell receptor beta chain. Antigen specificity is unknown. The CDR3 spans 13 residues. V lost 8 bases to trimming and J lost 7 bases; unmatched junction nucleotides: 10. The germline V gene encodes CDR1 MNHEY and CDR2 SMNVEV (reference sequence). All sorted populations exceeded 98% purity. As every portion of the isolated RNA was reverse transcribed, the sequencing read expressed TCRB transcripts. Generated by immunoSEQ multiplex PCR, the TCRdb table keeps only in-frame clones and is missing some. The top ten clones hold 0.54% of a sample with 150,000 to 200,000 clones, around 8.4% of them seen once. This entry is derived from a study of beta chain features in type 1 diabetes. Findings and limits, study-wide: Shorter TCRB CDR3s, moderately but significantly so, were found in Type 1 diabetes patients in all four CD4+ subsets. Unsettled here was the matter of whether HLA type influences TCRB rearrangement. In type 1 diabetes patients, VDJ junctions had fewer insertions; deletions at these junctions were more frequent.

The source is a woman between 18 and 30 years old with type 1 diabetes. The chain is built from TRBV27 and TRBJ2-7, with TRBD1 identical over 8 bases. Sequencing input: central memory CD4+ T cells from blood. CDR3 protein: CASAHNRDREQYF. Written as DNA, the CDR3 is TGTGCCAGCGCACATAACCGGGACAGGGAGCAGTACTTC.